The present entry profiles one TCR beta chain with its context. Different DNA sequences within this sample yield the same CDR3. The source of the sample is a study of blood T cell repertoires in COVID-19. Only in-frame clones appear in the TCRdb table, and some are missing; sequencing was by immunoSEQ multiplex PCR. This table has more than 150,000 clones, over 75% appearing once. CDR3 length equals 15 residues. Trimming removed 0 bases at V and 5 bases at J, with 13 bases between. Germline V gives CDR1 MNHEY, CDR2 SVGAGI. The chain employs TRBV6-5 and TRBJ1-2, with D perhaps matching TRBD1 (6 bases). The TCR sequence derives from a man in his 70s who had recovered from COVID-19. The specimen sequenced was peripheral blood. The CDR3, as DNA: TGTGCCAGCAGTTACTCGAGGGGAGGGGGATATGGCTACACCTTC. As protein: CASSYSRGGGYGYTF.